A single sample is the source of the 20 T cell receptor beta chains below, sequenced in a study of cytomegalovirus exposure and HLA in healthy donors. It was with 60 Vbeta and 13 Jbeta primers that the PCR ran. Data came from immunoSEQ multiplex PCR; TCRdb stores just in-frame clones and leaves some out. In the table there are 120,000 or so clones, 80% of which are singletons. Sequencing input: PBMCs. These receptors all stem from a man aged 25-40 years in good health and CMV-seropositive.

This clone has a single count. The V call is TRBV4-2, the J call TRBJ1-1; the match to TRBD1 covers 9 bases. CDR3 length: 16 amino acids. J was trimmed by 0 bases and V by 0 bases; bases with no gene match: 2. Per the germline V gene, CDR1 is LGHNA and CDR2 is YNFKEQ. As DNA, the CDR3 is TGTGCCAGCAGCCAAGAACAGGGGGCCATGAACACTGAAGCTTTCTTT. Encoded protein: CASSQEQGAMNTEAFF.

The chain employs TRBV5-1 and TRBJ1-2; 7 nucleotides align to TRBD1. Germline CDR1 SGHRS, CDR2 YFSETQ. The CDR3 has 14 residues. The V gene end was trimmed by 4 bases and the J gene end by 9 bases; junction bases not matched to a gene: 12. The CDR3 nucleotides read TGCGCCAGCAGCGTAGACAGGGACCTACATCGCTACACCTTC. This gives the protein CASSVDRDLHRYTF.

The CDR3 sequence: CASSTNAGGRDGYTF. The CDR3 DNA follows: TGTGCCAGCAGCACAAATGCGGGGGGGAGGGATGGCTACACCTTC. The chain has TRBV7-3 and TRBJ1-2; D is perhaps TRBD1 (5 bases). The length of the CDR3 is 15 residues. Germline V gives CDR1 SGHTA, CDR2 FQGTGA. V shed 5 bases and J shed 6 bases, with 19 bases lying between them.

The rearrangement joins TRBV10-3 to TRBJ1-5, with D possibly matching TRBD1 (5 bases). Germline values: CDR1 ENHRY, CDR2 SYGVKD. This CDR3 is built from 18 residues. The V and J ends lost 6 bases and 6 bases respectively, with 27 bases between them. The CDR3 loop is CAISGEGGDPGSGQPQHF. CDR3 bases: TGTGCCATCAGCGGGGAGGGCGGGGACCCAGGTAGTGGTCAGCCCCAGCATTTT.

The chain employs TRBV28 and TRBJ1-4; TRBD1 matches 8 bases. The trim removed 8 bases at V and 8 bases at J, leaving 7 bases unmatched. Germline V gives CDR1 MDHEN, CDR2 SYDVKM. The CDR3 loop spans 13 amino acids. The chain's CDR3 is CASHRGWREKLFF. The CDR3, as DNA: TGTGCCAGCCACAGGGGGTGGAGAGAAAAACTGTTTTTT.

The genes are TRBV2 and TRBJ2-5, with a possible D match to TRBD2 (6 bases). In germline, CDR1 is SNHLY, CDR2 FYNNEI. Trimming pared 4 bases from V and 3 bases from J, leaving 12 bases between. The CDR3 covers 14 residues. Here the CDR3 reads CASSGWRDEETQYF. The CDR3 nucleotides are TGTGCCAGCAGTGGCTGGCGGGACGAAGAGACCCAGTACTTC. Full variable domain (rest looked up from reference TRBV2 and TRBJ2-5): EPEVTQTPSHQVTQMGQEVILRCVPISNHLYFYWYRQILGQKVEFLVSFYNNEISEKSEIFDDQFSVERPDGSNFTLKIRSTKLEDSAMYFCASSGWRDEETQYFGPGTRLLVL.

This clone has only a few counts. Germline is not matched at one junction end, which may reflect a read error. This sequence joins TRBV5-1 and TRBJ1-4; D might be TRBD1 (5 bases). CDR3 size: 13 residues. The germline CDR1 and CDR2 sequences are SGHRS and YFSETQ. The CDR3 nucleotides read TGTGCCAGCAGCTTGGTCAGGGAAGAAAAACTGTTTTTT. This sequence encodes CASSLVREEKLFF.

V gene TRBV6-1 combines with J gene TRBJ1-2; tentatively, D is TRBD1 (6 bases). V was pared by 4 bases and J by 2 bases, with 14 bases between. Germline CDR1 reads MNHNS; CDR2 reads SASEGT. The CDR3 is 15 residues long. The CDR3: CASSVGQTRNYGYTF. Written as DNA, the CDR3 is TGTGCCAGCAGTGTAGGACAGACGAGAAACTATGGCTACACCTTC.

This clone was found a few times. The rearrangement uses TRBV2 and TRBJ2-5; 11 bases are shared with TRBD2. The germline CDR1 and CDR2 sequences are SNHLY and FYNNEI. The CDR3 has 17 amino acids. J lost 5 bases, V lost 10 bases, and 18 bases had no gene match. In DNA, the CDR3 is TGTGCCATCTCAATAAGGAGTAGCGGGGGGGCCAGGGAGACCCAGTACTTC. Protein sequence: CAISIRSSGGARETQYF.

A single count supports this clone. V usage is TRBV4-1 and J usage is TRBJ1-5, with D tentatively TRBD1 (6 bases). V was shortened by 0 bases and J by 3 bases, with 15 bases between the two germline ends. Per the germline V gene, CDR1 is MGHRA and CDR2 is YSYEKL. The CDR3 has 17 amino acids. The chain's CDR3 is CASSQDSPGANNQPQHF. The CDR3 DNA reads TGCGCCAGCAGCCAAGATAGTCCAGGGGCCAACAATCAGCCCCAGCATTTT.

This clone was picked up a small number of times. The chain links TRBV10-1 to TRBJ2-2; tentative D call: TRBD2 (6 bases). Per the germline V gene, CDR1 is WNHNN and CDR2 is SYGVQD (reference sequence). The CDR3 covers 15 residues. Trimming took 3 bases from V and 6 from J, leaving 14 bases between them. The CDR3 protein is CASSERTREAGELFF. CDR3 nucleotide sequence: TGCGCCAGCAGTGAAAGGACGAGGGAGGCCGGGGAGCTGTTTTTT.

V gene TRBV30 combines with J gene TRBJ2-1; D is unresolved. CDR3 length: 12 residues. Germline values: CDR1 GTSNPN, CDR2 SVGIG (reference sequence). V was shortened by 4 bases and J by 4 bases, with 8 bases between the two germline ends. The CDR3 DNA reads as TGTGCCTGGACACTCGAATACAATGAGCAGTTCTTC. It encodes CAWTLEYNEQFF. The variable domain in full, completed from reference TRBV30 and TRBJ2-1, reads SQTIHQWPATLVQPVGSPLSLECTVEGTSNPNLYWYRQAAGRGLQLLFYSVGIGQISSEVPQNLSASRPQDRQFILSSKKLLLSDSGFYLCAWTLEYNEQFFGPGTRLTVL.

The rearrangement links TRBV10-3 to TRBJ2-5, with D unresolved. Germline V gives CDR1 ENHRY, CDR2 SYGVKD. The ends were cut back, 0 bases at V and 5 bases at J, with 4 bases in the middle. The CDR3 contains 12 residues. In DNA, the CDR3 is TGTGCCATCAGTGAGTCTATTGAGACCCAGTACTTC. Its protein product is CAISESIETQYF.

Only one count was recorded for this clone. This sequence joins TRBV6-5 and TRBJ2-3, with 11 bases aligning to TRBD1. This CDR3 comprises 15 residues. Germline CDR1 reads MNHEY; CDR2 reads SVGAGI. After removal of 6 bases from V and 3 bases from J, the junction contained 5 bases not matched to a gene. The CDR3 loop is CASRSGTGGTDTQYF. The CDR3 nucleotides are TGTGCCAGCAGATCCGGGACAGGGGGGACAGATACGCAGTATTTT.

This chain joins TRBV6-1 and TRBJ2-3; D remains unclear. Germline V gene sequence: CDR1 MNHNS, CDR2 SASEGT. The CDR3 has 14 residues. Trimming took off 4 bases at V and 2 bases at J, with 10 bases between the two ends. The CDR3 here is CASSVVLLTDTQYF. The CDR3 DNA sequence: TGTGCCAGCAGTGTGGTACTTCTCACAGATACGCAGTATTTT.

The chain recombines TRBV5-1 with TRBJ1-6, with TRBD1 matching 7 bases. J gave up 7 bases and V 3 bases, and 4 bases lay outside the gene matches. Germline V lookup: CDR1 SGHRS, CDR2 YFSETQ. The CDR3 extends over 14 amino acids. CDR3 sequence reads: CASSSRQGNSPLHF. CDR3 DNA: TGCGCCAGCAGCTCGAGACAGGGAAATTCACCCCTCCACTTT.

This rearrangement joins TRBV27 to TRBJ1-5; weak D call: TRBD1 (5 bases). Trimming left V 7 bases short and J 0 bases short, with 19 bases between. The germline CDR1 and CDR2 sequences are MNHEY and SMNVEV (reference sequence). This CDR3 is built from 17 residues. The CDR3 sequence: CASTPTGGFVSNQPQHF. In DNA, the CDR3 is TGTGCCAGCACCCCAACCGGGGGTTTCGTTAGCAATCAGCCCCAGCATTTT.

V usage is TRBV27 and J usage is TRBJ1-2, with 12 bases fitting TRBD1. After removal of 2 bases from V and 7 bases from J, the junction contained 11 bases not matched to a gene. CDR1 and CDR2 from the germline V gene are MNHEY and SMNVEV (reference sequence). The CDR3 is 17 residues long. CDR3 loop: CASSLRGQGASLGGYTF. CDR3 bases: TGTGCCAGCAGTTTAAGGGGACAGGGGGCGAGTTTAGGTGGCTACACCTTC.

This clone came up once. The rearrangement uses TRBV4-1 and TRBJ2-1, with 7 nucleotides matching TRBD2. Losses at the gene ends were 0 bases for V and 2 bases for J; bases not matched to a gene: 4. The CDR3 contains 16 residues. Per germline, CDR1 MGHRA and CDR2 YSYEKL. CDR3 amino acids: CASSQDSGGTYNEQFF. DNA for the CDR3: TGCGCCAGCAGCCAAGATTCGGGGGGAACCTACAATGAGCAGTTCTTC.

V gene TRBV27 combines with J gene TRBJ1-1; TRBD1 might be the D (5 bases). Looked up from germline, CDR1 is MNHEY and CDR2 is SMNVEV (reference sequence). This CDR3 comprises 15 residues. The V and J ends lost 6 bases and 7 bases respectively, with 21 bases between them. CDR3 sequence reads: CASRKQGQGSLEAFF. In nucleotides, the CDR3 is TGTGCCAGCAGGAAACAAGGGCAGGGCTCCCTTGAAGCTTTCTTT.